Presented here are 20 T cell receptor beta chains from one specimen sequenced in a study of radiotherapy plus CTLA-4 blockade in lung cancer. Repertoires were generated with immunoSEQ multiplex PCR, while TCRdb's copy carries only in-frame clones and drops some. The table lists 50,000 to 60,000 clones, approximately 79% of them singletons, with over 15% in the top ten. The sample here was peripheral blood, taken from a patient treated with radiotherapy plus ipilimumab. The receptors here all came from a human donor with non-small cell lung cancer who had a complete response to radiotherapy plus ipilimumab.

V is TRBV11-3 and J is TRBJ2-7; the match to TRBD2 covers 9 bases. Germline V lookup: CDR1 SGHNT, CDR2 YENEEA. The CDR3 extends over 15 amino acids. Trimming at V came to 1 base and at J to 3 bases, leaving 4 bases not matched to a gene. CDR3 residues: CASSLATSGDYEQYV. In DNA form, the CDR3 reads TGTGCCAGCAGCTTAGCGACTAGCGGAGACTACGAGCAGTACGTC.

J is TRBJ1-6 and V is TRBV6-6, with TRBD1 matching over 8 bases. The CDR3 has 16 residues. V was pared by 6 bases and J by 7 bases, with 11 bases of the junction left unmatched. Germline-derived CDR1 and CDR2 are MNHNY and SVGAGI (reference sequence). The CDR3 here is CASSPADRGRNSPLHF. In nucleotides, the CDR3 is TGTGCCAGCAGCCCTGCTGACAGGGGACGGAATTCACCCCTCCACTTT.

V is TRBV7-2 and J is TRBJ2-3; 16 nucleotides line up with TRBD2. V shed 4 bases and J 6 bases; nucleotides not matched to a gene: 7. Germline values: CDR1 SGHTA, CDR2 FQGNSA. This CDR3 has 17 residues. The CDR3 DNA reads TGTGCCAGCAGCTGGGGACTAGCGGGAGGGGGTGAGGATACGCAGTATTTT. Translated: CASSWGLAGGGEDTQYF.

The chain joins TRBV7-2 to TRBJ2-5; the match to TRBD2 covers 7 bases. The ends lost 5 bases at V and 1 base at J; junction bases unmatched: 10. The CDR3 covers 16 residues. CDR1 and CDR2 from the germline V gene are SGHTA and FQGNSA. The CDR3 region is CASSPPGQRGQETQYF. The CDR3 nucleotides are TGTGCCAGCAGCCCCCCGGGGCAGCGGGGCCAAGAGACCCAGTACTTC.

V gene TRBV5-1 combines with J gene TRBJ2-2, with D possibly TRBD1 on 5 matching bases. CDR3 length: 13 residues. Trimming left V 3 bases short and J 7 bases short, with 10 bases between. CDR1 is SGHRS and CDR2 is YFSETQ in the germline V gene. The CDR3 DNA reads TGCGCCAGCAGCTGGGAAGGGGTCGGGGAGCTGTTTTTT. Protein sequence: CASSWEGVGELFF.

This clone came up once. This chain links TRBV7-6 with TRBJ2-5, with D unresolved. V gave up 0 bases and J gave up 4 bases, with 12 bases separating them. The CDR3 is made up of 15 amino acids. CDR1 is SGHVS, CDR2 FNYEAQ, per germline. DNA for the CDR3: TGTGCCAGCAGCTTAGCGGGCTACCCAGTAGAGACCCAGTACTTC. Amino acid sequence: CASSLAGYPVETQYF.

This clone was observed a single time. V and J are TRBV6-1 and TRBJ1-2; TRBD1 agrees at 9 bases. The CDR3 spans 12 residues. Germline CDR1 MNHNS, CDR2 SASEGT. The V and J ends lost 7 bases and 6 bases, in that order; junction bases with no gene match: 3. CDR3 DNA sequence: TGTGCCAGCATCGGGACAGGGAATGGCTACACCTTC. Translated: CASIGTGNGYTF.

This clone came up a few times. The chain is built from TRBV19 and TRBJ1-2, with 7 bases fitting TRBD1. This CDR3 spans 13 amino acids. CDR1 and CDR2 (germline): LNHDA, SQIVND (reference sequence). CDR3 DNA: TGTAGCTTGGACAGGCTTACTAACTATGGCTACACCTTC. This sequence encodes CSLDRLTNYGYTF.

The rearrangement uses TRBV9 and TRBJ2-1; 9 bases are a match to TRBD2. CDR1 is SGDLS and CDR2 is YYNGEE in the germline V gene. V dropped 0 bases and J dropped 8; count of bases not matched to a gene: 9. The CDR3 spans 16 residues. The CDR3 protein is CASSVDVAGEGDEQFF. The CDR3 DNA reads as TGTGCCAGCAGCGTAGATGTAGCGGGAGAAGGGGATGAGCAGTTCTTC. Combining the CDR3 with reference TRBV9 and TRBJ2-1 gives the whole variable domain DSGVTQTPKHLITATGQRVTLRCSPRSGDLSVYWYQQSLDQGLQFLIQYYNGEERAKGNILERFSAQQFPDLHSELNLSSLELGDSALYFCASSVDVAGEGDEQFFGPGTRLTVL.

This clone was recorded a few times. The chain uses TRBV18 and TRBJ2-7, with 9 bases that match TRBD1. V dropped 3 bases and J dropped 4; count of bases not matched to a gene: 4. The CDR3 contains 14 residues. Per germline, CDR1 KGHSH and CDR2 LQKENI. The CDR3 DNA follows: TGTGCCAGCTCACCCCCGGGACAGGGTTACGAGCAGTACTTC. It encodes CASSPPGQGYEQYF.

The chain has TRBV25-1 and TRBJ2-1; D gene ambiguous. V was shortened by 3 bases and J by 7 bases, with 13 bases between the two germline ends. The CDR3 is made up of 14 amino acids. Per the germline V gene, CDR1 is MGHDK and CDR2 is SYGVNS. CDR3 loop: CASSDATRWNEQFF. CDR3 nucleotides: TGTGCCAGCAGTGACGCTACCCGCTGGAATGAGCAGTTCTTC. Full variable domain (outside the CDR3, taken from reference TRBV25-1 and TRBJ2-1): EADIYQTPRYLVIGTGKKITLECSQTMGHDKMYWYQQDPGMELHLIHYSYGVNSTEKGDLSSESTVSRIRTEHFPLTLESARPSHTSQYLCASSDATRWNEQFFGPGTRLTVL.

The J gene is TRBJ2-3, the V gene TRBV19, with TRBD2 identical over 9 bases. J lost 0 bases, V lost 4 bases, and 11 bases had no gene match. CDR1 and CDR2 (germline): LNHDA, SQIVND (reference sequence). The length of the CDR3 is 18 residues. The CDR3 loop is CASSKTFAGGSSTDTQYF. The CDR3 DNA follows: TGTGCCAGTAGTAAAACTTTCGCGGGGGGGTCTAGCACAGATACGCAGTATTTT.

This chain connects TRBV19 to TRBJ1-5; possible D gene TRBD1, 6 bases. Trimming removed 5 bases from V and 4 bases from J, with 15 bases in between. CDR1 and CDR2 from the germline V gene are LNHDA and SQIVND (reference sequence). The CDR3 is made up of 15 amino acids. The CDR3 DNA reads TGTGCCAGTAGTCCCCTTATCAGGGGTAATCAGCCCCAGCATTTT. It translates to CASSPLIRGNQPQHF.

CDR3 bases: TGTGCCTGGAGTTTTCCCGGGACTAGCGGGAGCAGGGAGCAGTTCTTC. Its translation: CAWSFPGTSGSREQFF. The genes are TRBV30 and TRBJ2-1; the match to TRBD2 covers 14 bases. CDR1 is GTSNPN and CDR2 is SVGIG in the germline V gene (reference sequence). With 2 bases clipped from V and 10 bases from J, the junction kept 10 bases outside the gene matches. CDR3 length: 16 residues.

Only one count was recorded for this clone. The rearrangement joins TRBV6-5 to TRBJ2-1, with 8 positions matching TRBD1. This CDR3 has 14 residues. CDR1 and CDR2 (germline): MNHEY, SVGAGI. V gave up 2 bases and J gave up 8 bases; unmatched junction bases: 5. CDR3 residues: CASSYTRQGYEQFF. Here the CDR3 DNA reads TGTGCCAGCAGTTACACCAGACAGGGGTATGAGCAGTTCTTC.

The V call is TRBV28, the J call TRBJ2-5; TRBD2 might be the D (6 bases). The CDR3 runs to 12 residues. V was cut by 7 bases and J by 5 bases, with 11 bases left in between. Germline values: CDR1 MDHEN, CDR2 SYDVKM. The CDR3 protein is CASNTRGETQYF. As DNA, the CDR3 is TGTGCCAGCAATACCCGGGGGGAGACCCAGTACTTC.

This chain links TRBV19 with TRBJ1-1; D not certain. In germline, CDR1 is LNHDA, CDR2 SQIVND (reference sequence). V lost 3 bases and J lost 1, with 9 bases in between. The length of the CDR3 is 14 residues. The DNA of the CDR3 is TGTGCCAGTAGTATTTCGAACAGGAACACTGAAGCTTTCTTT. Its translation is CASSISNRNTEAFF. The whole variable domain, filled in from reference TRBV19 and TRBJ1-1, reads DGGITQSPKYLFRKEGQNVTLSCEQNLNHDAMYWYRQDPGQGLRLIYYSQIVNDFQKGDIAEGYSVSREKKESFPLTVTSAQKNPTAFYLCASSISNRNTEAFFGQGTRLTVV.

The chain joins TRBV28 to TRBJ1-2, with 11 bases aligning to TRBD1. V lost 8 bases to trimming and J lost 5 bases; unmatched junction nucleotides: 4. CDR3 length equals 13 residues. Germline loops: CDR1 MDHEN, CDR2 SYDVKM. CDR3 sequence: CASLGQGAYGYTF. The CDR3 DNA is TGTGCCAGCCTCGGACAGGGGGCTTATGGCTACACCTTC.

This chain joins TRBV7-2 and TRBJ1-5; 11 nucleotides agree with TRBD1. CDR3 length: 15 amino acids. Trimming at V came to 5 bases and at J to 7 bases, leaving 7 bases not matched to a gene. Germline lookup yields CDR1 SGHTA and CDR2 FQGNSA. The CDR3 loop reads CASSAGGDRGQPQHF. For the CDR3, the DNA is TGTGCCAGCAGCGCGGGGGGGGACAGGGGGCAGCCCCAGCATTTT.

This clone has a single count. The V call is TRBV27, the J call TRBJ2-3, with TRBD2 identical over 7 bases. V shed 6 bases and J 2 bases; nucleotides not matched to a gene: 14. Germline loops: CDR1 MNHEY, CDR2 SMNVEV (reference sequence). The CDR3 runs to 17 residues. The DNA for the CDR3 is TGTGCCAGCAGGCCCCCTGTGTTAGCGGGTATCACAGATACGCAGTATTTT. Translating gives CASRPPVLAGITDTQYF.